The 10 T cell receptor beta chains below all came from one sample that was sequenced in a study of T cell responses to AZD1222 COVID-19 vaccine (TCRdb year 2021). The method behind the library was the immunoSEQ multiplex PCR assay. Here the immuneACCESS table is served through TCRdb, limited to in-frame sequences with V and J called. Missing clones are a known gap in these copies; in checked studies unresolved V genes cover under half, and the rest lacks a known reason. The sample table contains around 140,000 clones; only one count was recorded for roughly 92% of them. Around 1.7% of the sample goes to the ten largest clones. In the paper's terms, the time point label means: baseline before first vaccination. The sample here was peripheral blood, taken on day 0 of AZD1222 vaccination. The source is an adult in good health.

The chain employs TRBV3-1 (or the pseudogene TRBV3-2) and TRBJ2-2; D remains unclear. Per germline, CDR1 LGHDT and CDR2 YNNKEL (reference sequence). V was cut by 4 bases and J by 5 bases, with 5 bases left in between. This CDR3 is 12 amino acids long. The CDR3 loop reads CASSRRTGELFF. The CDR3 DNA reads as TGTGCCAGCAGCCGGCGTACCGGGGAGCTGTTTTTT.

The rearrangement joins TRBV10-2 to TRBJ1-4; the D is unclear. Germline lookup yields CDR1 WSHSY and CDR2 SAAADI. The CDR3 contains 14 residues. V dropped 7 bases and J dropped 8 bases, with 17 bases sitting between them. The CDR3 spells CASTPGGLKEKLFF. CDR3 nucleotide sequence: TGCGCCAGCACCCCGGGCGGATTAAAGGAAAAACTGTTTTTT.

This chain uses TRBV5-1 with TRBJ2-2; the match to TRBD1 covers 8 bases. J gave up 6 bases and V 4 bases, and 8 bases lay outside the gene matches. Germline CDR1 is SGHRS and CDR2 is YFSETQ. This CDR3 is 15 amino acids long. The DNA for the CDR3 is TGCGCCAGCAGCACAAGGACAGGGACGGCCGGGGAGCTGTTTTTT. Its translation: CASSTRTGTAGELFF.

The CDR3: CASSFGTGTYEQYF. The CDR3 DNA is TGTGCCAGCAGTTTCGGAACAGGGACCTACGAGCAGTACTTC. The chain uses TRBV27 and TRBJ2-7, with a weak D call TRBD1 (6 bases). Germline V gene sequence: CDR1 MNHEY, CDR2 SMNVEV (reference sequence). Trimming shortened V by 3 bases and J by 2 bases, and 11 bases separated the two germline ends. The CDR3 spans 14 residues.

The count of this clone is one. The chain couples TRBV7-9 to TRBJ1-2; no clear D. The CDR3 totals 12 residues. Germline V gives CDR1 SEHNR, CDR2 FQNEAQ (reference sequence). V lost 2 bases and J 8 bases, leaving 9 bases between the germline ends. The CDR3 loop reads CASSLYGDGYTF. DNA of the CDR3: TGTGCCAGCAGCTTATATGGTGACGGCTACACCTTC. The full variable domain, rest sourced from reference TRBV7-9 and TRBJ1-2, is DTGVSQNPRHKITKRGQNVTFRCDPISEHNRLYWYRQTLGQGPEFLTYFQNEAQLEKSRLLSDRFSAERPKGSFSTLEIQRTEQGDSAMYLCASSLYGDGYTFGSGTRLTVV.

The chain joins TRBV30 to TRBJ2-2; D may be TRBD1 (5 bases). This CDR3 contains 15 residues. Germline CDR1 GTSNPN, CDR2 SVGIG (reference sequence). V dropped 2 bases and J dropped 8 bases, with 18 bases sitting between them. The CDR3 region has the DNA TGTGCCTGGAGTCCGGACCTCAGGGAATCTGGGGAGCTGTTTTTT. As protein: CAWSPDLRESGELFF. Filled out from reference TRBV30 and TRBJ2-2, the complete variable domain reads SQTIHQWPATLVQPVGSPLSLECTVEGTSNPNLYWYRQAAGRGLQLLFYSVGIGQISSEVPQNLSASRPQDRQFILSSKKLLLSDSGFYLCAWSPDLRESGELFFGEGSRLTVL.

This chain connects TRBV5-4 to TRBJ1-1; D is unclear. The length of the CDR3 is 14 residues. Germline values: CDR1 SGHNT, CDR2 YYREEE (reference sequence). Trimming took off 4 bases at V and 1 base at J, with 11 bases between the two ends. This chain's CDR3 is CASSPGRGNTEAFF. The CDR3 DNA sequence: TGTGCCAGCAGCCCAGGACGTGGGAACACTGAAGCTTTCTTT.

This clone was seen more than once but under ten times. The chain carries TRBV16 and TRBJ1-6, with D uncertain. Germline CDR1 KGHSY, CDR2 FQNENV. With 4 bases removed from V and 7 bases from J, the gap between germline ends came to 5 bases. The CDR3 is 12 amino acids. CDR3 amino acids: CASSPGNSPLHF. The CDR3 DNA sequence: TGTGCCAGCAGCCCGGGGAATTCACCCCTCCACTTT.

This clone was counted a few times. The rearrangement uses TRBV5-1 and TRBJ2-7; D is unresolved. Germline CDR1 and CDR2: SGHRS and YFSETQ. Trimming left V 5 bases short and J 3 bases short, with 12 bases between. The CDR3 runs to 13 residues. The CDR3 protein is CASSSPNGYEQYF. The CDR3 DNA sequence: TGCGCCAGCAGTTCGCCTAACGGCTACGAGCAGTACTTC.

The genes are TRBV14 and TRBJ2-7; TRBD1 is a possible D gene (6 bases). Germline CDR1 reads SGHDN; CDR2 reads FVKESK. The CDR3 covers 14 residues. The V end was cut by 8 bases, the J end by 3 bases, with 17 bases between. CDR3 sequence reads: CASQKIHRVYEQYF. CDR3 DNA: TGTGCCAGCCAAAAGATCCACAGGGTCTACGAGCAGTACTTC.